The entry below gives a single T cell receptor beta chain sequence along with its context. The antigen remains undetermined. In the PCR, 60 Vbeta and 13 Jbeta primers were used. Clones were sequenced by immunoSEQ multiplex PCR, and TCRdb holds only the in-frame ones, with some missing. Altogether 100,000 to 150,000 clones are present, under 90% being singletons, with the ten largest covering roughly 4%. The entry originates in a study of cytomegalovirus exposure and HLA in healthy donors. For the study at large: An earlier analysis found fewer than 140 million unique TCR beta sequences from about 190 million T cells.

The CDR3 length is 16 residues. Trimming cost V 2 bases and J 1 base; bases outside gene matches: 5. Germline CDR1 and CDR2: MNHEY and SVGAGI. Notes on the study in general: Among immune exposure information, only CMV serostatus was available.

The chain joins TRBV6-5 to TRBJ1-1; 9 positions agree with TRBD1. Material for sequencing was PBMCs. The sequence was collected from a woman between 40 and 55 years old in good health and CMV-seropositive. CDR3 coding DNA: TGTGCCAGCAGTTACGGCACGACAGGGGGGAACACTGAAGCTTTCTTT. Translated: CASSYGTTGGNTEAFF.